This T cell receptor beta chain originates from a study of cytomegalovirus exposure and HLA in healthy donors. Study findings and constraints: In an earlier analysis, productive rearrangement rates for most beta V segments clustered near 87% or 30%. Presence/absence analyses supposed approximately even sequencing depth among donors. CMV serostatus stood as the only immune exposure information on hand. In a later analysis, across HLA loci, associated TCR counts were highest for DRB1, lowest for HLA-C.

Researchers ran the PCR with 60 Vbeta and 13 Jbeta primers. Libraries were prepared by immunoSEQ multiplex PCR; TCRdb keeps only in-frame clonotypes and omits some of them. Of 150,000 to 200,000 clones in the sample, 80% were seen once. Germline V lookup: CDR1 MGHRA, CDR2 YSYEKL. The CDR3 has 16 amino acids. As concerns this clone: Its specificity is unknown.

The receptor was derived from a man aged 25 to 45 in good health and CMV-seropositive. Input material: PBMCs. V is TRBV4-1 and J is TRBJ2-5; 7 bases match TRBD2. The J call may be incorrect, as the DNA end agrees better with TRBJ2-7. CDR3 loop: CASSQVGGEGSYEQYF. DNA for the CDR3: TGCGCCAGCAGCCAAGTAGGAGGGGAGGGCTCCTACGAGCAGTACTTC.